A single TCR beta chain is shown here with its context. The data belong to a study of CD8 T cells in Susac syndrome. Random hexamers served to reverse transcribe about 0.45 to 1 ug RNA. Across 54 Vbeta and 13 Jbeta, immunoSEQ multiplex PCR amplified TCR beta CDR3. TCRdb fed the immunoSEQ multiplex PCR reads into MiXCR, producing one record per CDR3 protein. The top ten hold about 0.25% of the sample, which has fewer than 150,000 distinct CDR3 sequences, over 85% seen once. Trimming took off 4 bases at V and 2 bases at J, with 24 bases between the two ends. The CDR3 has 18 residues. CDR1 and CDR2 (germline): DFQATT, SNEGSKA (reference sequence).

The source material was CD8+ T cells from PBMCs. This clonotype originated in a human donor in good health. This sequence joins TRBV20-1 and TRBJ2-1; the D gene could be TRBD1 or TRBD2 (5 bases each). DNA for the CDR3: TGCAGTGCTACAATACAGGAGGCCAATTATGGCACCTACAATGAGCAGTTCTTC. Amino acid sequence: CSATIQEANYGTYNEQFF.